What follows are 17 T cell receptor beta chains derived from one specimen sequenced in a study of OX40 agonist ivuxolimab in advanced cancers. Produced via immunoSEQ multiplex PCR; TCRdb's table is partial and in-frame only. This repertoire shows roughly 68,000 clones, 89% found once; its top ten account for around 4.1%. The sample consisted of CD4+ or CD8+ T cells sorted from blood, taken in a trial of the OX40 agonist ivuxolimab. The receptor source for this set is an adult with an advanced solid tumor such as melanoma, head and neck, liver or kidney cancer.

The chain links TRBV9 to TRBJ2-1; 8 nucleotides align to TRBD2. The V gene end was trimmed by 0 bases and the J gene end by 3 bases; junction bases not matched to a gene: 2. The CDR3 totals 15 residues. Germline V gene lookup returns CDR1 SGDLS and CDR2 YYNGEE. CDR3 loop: CASSVDGGDYNEQFF. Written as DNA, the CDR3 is TGTGCCAGCAGCGTAGACGGGGGGGACTACAATGAGCAGTTCTTC.

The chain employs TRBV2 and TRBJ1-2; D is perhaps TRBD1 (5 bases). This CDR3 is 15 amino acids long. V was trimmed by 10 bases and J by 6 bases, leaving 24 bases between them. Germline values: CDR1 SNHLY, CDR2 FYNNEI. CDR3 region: CATLREQGVSHGYTF. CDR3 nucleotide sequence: TGTGCCACCCTCCGGGAACAAGGGGTTTCTCATGGCTACACCTTC.

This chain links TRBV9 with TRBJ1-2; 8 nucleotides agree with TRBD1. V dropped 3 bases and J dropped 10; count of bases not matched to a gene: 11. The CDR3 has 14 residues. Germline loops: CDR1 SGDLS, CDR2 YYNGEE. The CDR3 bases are TGTGCCAGCAGCGATTTTGGGACAGGAGGAGTCTACACCTTC. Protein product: CASSDFGTGGVYTF.

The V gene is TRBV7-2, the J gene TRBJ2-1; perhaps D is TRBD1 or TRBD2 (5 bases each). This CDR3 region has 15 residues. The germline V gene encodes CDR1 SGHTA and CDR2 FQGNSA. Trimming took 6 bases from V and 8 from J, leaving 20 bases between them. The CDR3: CASSSAGTPWDEQFF. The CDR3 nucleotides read TGTGCCAGCAGTTCCGCCGGGACCCCTTGGGATGAGCAGTTCTTC.

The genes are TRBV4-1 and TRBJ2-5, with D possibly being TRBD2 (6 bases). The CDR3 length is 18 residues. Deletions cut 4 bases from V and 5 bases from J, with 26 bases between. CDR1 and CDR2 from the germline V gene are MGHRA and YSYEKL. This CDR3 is CASSPRNLGLAGSETQYF. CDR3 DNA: TGCGCCAGCAGCCCACGCAACCTTGGATTGGCGGGAAGCGAGACCCAGTACTTC.

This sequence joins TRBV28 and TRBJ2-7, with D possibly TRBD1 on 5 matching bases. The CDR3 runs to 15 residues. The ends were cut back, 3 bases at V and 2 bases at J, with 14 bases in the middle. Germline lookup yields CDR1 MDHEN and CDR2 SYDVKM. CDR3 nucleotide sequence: TGTGCCAGCAGTTTGGGTGGGGCCCTACCCTACGAGCAGTACTTC. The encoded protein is CASSLGGALPYEQYF.

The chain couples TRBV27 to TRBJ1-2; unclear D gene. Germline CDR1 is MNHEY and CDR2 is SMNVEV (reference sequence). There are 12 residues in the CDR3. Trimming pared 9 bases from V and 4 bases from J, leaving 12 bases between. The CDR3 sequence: CARSPRTYGYTF. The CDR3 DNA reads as TGTGCCAGGAGCCCTCGAACCTATGGCTACACCTTC.

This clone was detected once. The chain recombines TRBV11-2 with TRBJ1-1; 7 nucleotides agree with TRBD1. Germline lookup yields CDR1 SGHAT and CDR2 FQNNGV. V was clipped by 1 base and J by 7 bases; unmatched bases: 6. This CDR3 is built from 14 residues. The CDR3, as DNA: TGTGCCAGCAGCTTAGGTAACAGGGGAATTGAAGCTTTCTTT. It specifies CASSLGNRGIEAFF. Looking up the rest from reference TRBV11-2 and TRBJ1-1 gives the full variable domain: EAGVAQSPRYKIIEKRQSVAFWCNPISGHATLYWYQQILGQGPKLLIQFQNNGVVDDSQLPKDRFSAERLKGVDSTLKIQPAKLEDSAVYLCASSLGNRGIEAFFGQGTRLTVV.

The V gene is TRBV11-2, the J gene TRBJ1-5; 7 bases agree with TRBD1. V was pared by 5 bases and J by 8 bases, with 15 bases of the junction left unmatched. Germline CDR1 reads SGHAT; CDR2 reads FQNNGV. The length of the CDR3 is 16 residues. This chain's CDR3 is CASSPRQGRVDKPQHF. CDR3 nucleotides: TGTGCCAGCAGCCCGAGACAGGGCCGGGTGGATAAGCCCCAGCATTTT.

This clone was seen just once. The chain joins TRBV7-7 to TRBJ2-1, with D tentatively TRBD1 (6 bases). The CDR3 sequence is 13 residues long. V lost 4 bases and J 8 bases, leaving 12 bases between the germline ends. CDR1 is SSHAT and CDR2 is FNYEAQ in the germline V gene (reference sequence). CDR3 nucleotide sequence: TGTGCCAGCAGCTCGAACAGGGTTGATGAGCAGTTCTTC. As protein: CASSSNRVDEQFF. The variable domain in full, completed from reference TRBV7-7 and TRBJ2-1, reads GAGVSQSPRYKVTKRGQDVTLRCDPISSHATLYWYQQALGQGPEFLTYFNYEAQPDKSGLPSDRFSAERPEGSISTLTIQRTEQRDSAMYRCASSSNRVDEQFFGPGTRLTVL.

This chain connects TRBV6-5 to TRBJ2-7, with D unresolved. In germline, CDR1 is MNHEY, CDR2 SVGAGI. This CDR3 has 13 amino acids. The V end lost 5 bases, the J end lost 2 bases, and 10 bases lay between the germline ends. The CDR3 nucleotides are TGTGCCAGCAGTCCACGACCGGCCTACGAGCAGTACTTC. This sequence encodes CASSPRPAYEQYF.

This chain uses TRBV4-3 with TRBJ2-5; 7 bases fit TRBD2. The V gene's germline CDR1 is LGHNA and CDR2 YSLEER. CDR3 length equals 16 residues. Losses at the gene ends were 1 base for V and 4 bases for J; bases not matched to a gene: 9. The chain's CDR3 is CASSQARGRGGETQYF. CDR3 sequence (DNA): TGCGCCAGCAGCCAAGCCCGCGGGAGAGGAGGAGAGACCCAGTACTTC.

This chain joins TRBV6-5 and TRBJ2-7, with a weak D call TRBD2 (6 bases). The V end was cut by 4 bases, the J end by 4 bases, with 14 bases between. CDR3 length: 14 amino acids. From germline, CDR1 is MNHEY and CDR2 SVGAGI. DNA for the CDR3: TGTGCCAGCAGTTCAGGCGGGGTGGAGTACGAGCAGTACTTC. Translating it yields CASSSGGVEYEQYF.

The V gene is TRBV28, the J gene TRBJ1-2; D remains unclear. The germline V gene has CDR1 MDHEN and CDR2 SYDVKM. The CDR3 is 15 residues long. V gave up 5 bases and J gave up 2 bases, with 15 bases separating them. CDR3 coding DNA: TGTGCCAGCAGTCCCGGGCTTACGCGGAACTATGGCTACACCTTC. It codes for CASSPGLTRNYGYTF.

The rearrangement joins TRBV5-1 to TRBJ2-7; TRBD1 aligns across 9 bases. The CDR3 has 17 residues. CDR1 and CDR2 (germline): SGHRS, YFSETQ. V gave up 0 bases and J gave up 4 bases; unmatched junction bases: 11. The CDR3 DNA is TGCGCCAGCAGCTTGGGGTCTAGGGGACAGGGCGGTTACGAGCAGTACTTC. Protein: CASSLGSRGQGGYEQYF.

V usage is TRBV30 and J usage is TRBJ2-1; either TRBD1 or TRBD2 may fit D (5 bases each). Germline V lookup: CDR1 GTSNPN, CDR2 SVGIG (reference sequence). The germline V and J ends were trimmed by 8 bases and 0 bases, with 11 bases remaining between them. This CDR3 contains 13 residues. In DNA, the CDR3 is TGTGCCGGGACGGAGAGCTCCTACAATGAGCAGTTCTTC. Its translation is CAGTESSYNEQFF.

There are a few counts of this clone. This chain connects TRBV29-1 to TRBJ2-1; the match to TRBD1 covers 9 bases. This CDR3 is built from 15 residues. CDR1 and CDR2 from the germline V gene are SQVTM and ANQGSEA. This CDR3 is CTPREDRGNHNEQFF. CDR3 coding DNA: TGCACTCCACGGGAGGACAGGGGCAACCACAATGAGCAGTTCTTC.